This TCR beta chain was sequenced in a study of CD8 T cells in Susac syndrome. With random hexamers, reverse transcription was performed on about 0.45 to 1 ug of RNA. Across 54 Vbeta and 13 Jbeta, immunoSEQ multiplex PCR amplified TCR beta CDR3. TCRdb reprocessed the immunoSEQ multiplex PCR reads with MiXCR, giving one entry per CDR3 protein. The sample has roughly 120,000 distinct CDR3 sequences; around 92% are singletons. Negative isolation yielded CD8+ and CD4+ T cells; FACS enriched TEMRA cells. Trimming cost V 6 bases and J 0 bases, with 11 bases left between them. CDR3 length: 13 residues. The germline gives CDR1 DFQATT, CDR2 SNEGSKA (reference sequence).

The receptor was isolated from a human donor with multiple sclerosis. The sequenced sample was CD4+ T cells from PBMCs. This chain uses TRBV20-1 with TRBJ2-5, with D hard to call. The CDR3 coding sequence is TGCAGTGCGGAAAGAAGGGACCAAGAGACCCAGTACTTC. Residues: CSAERRDQETQYF.